The present T cell receptor (beta chain) was sequenced within a study of memory CD4+ T cells and cytomegalovirus serostatus. Study conclusions and caveats: CMV serostatus prediction reached median AUC about 0.95, or 0.9 with US-trained model.

Single viable CD3+CD4+CD8-CD45RO+ cells were sorted as the memory CD4+ T cells. CD4+ T cells were isolated by positive magnetic selection. Comment on this clone: What it recognizes is unknown.

Between the trimmed V and J ends, which lost 2 bases and 7 bases, there was a span of 6 bases. From germline, CDR1 is SGHAT and CDR2 FQNNGV. The CDR3 runs 13 residues. This table comes from immunoSEQ multiplex PCR, and its TCRdb copy is limited to in-frame clones, with some not included. The sample holds 50,000 or so clones, more than 70% seen once. The rearrangement uses TRBV11-2 and TRBJ1-6; D is ambiguous. The sequencing sample was made of memory CD4+ T cells from blood. This sequence was found in an adult in good health and CMV-seropositive. In nucleotides, the CDR3 is TGTGCCAGCAGCTTAACTAAGAATTCACCCCTCCACTTT. This codes for CASSLTKNSPLHF.